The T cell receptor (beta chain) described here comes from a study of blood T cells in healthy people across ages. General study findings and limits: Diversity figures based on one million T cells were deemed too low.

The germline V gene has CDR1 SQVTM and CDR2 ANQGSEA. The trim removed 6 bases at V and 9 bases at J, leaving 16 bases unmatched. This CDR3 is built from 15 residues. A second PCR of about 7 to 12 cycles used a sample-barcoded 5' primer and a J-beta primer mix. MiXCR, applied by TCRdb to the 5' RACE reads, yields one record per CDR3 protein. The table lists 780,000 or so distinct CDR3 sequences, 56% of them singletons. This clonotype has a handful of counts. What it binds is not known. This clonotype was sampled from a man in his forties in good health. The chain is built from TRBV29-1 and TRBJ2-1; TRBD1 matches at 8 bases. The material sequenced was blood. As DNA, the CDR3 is TGCAGCGTCACATCCGATCCGCAGGGGGCGCGTGAGCAGTTCTTC. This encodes CSVTSDPQGAREQFF.